This entry features one T cell receptor (beta chain) sequence. Its target is unknown. Expressed TCRB transcripts were sequenced, since all the RNA that had been isolated was reverse transcribed. Sequencing was performed with immunoSEQ multiplex PCR; in TCRdb, only in-frame clones are kept and a portion is missing. The sample holds 450,000 to 600,000 clones, roughly 30% seen once. V lost 0 bases and J 3 bases, leaving 11 bases between the germline ends. Per the germline V gene, CDR1 is GTSNPN and CDR2 is SVGIG (reference sequence). The length of the CDR3 is 14 residues. This entry belongs to a study of beta chain features in type 1 diabetes. About the study: No patient-donor differences in age, gender, total cells or subset yield. Study observations and caveats: Lower insertion and higher deletion counts appeared at VDJ junctions in type 1 diabetes patients.

This rearrangement joins TRBV30 to TRBJ1-2, with a tentative D call TRBD1 (6 bases). Sequenced material: naive CD4+ T cells from blood. The source of this sequence is a man aged 18 to 35 in good health. The CDR3 is CAWSVDRGHYGYTF. For the CDR3, the DNA is TGTGCCTGGAGTGTAGACCGGGGGCACTATGGCTACACCTTC.